A selection of T cell receptor beta chains follows, all from one sample in a study of beta chain features in type 1 diabetes. TCRdb's copy holds only in-frame clones and misses some; the assay was immunoSEQ multiplex PCR. The sample includes about 280,000 clones, about 15% of them seen just once. The specimen sequenced was naive CD4+ T cells from blood. These receptors all come from a young man with type 1 diabetes. Both conserved end residues are part of each CDR3. The D gene is left open where the match is weak. A row's size may be missing; if present it is once, few, many or a size class.

clone_size j_call cdr3_length v_call d_call cdr3_nt cdr3_aa
. TRBJ2-3 12 TRBV28 . TGTGCCAGCAGTTTAAGGGGGAATACGCAGTATTTT CASSLRGNTQYF
. TRBJ2-1 15 TRBV15 . TGTGCCACCAGCAGAGGGGCAGGGCTAAACAATGAGCAGTTCTTC CATSRGAGLNNEQFF
few TRBJ1-1 13 TRBV7-8 TRBD1 TGTGCCAGCAGCGGATACAGGGGGCTGGAAGCTTTCTTT CASSGYRGLEAFF
. TRBJ1-4 15 TRBV28 . TGTGCCAGCAGTTTAGGAGGACAGAGGAATGAAAAACTGTTTTTT CASSLGGQRNEKLFF
few TRBJ2-1 15 TRBV7-4 . TGTGCCAGCAGCTTAAAGGGGACATATTACAATGAGCAGTTCTTC CASSLKGTYYNEQFF
. TRBJ2-1 11 TRBV6-6 . TGTGCCAGCAGGAAAGAGCGGGAGCAGTTCTTC CASRKEREQFF
few TRBJ1-1 14 TRBV28 TRBD1 TGTGCCAGCAGTTTTCCGGGACAGGTAACTGAAGCTTTCTTT CASSFPGQVTEAFF
few TRBJ2-1 15 TRBV2 TRBD1 TGTGCCAGCAGTCCACAGGGGTGGTCCTACAATGAGCAGTTCTTC CASSPQGWSYNEQFF
few TRBJ1-6 17 TRBV5-6 . TGTGCCAGCAGCTTGATACGGGGAAGCTCCTATAATTCACCCCTCCACTTT CASSLIRGSSYNSPLHF
. TRBJ2-1 15 TRBV5-4 TRBD1 TGTGCCAGCAGCGCGGACAGGGGGTCATACAATGAGCAGTTCTTC CASSADRGSYNEQFF
. TRBJ2-6 15 TRBV19 . TGTGCCGTTACGGGACATCACTCTGGGGCCAACGTCCTGACTTTC CAVTGHHSGANVLTF
. TRBJ1-5 14 TRBV6-6 . TGTGCCAGCAGTTACGGACAGACAAATCAGCCCCAGCATTTT CASSYGQTNQPQHF
few TRBJ2-5 15 TRBV27 TRBD1 TGTGCCAGCAGTCCCTGGACAGGGTTTGGAGAGACCCAGTACTTC CASSPWTGFGETQYF
few TRBJ2-1 15 TRBV5-1 TRBD2 TGCGCCAGCAGCTTTTCCGGGACTAGCGGGCCCGAGCAGTTCTTC CASSFSGTSGPEQFF
few TRBJ2-3 12 TRBV7-2 . TGTGCCAGCAGCTTACCTACAGATACGCAGTATTTT CASSLPTDTQYF
few TRBJ1-2 14 TRBV7-2 TRBD1 TGTGCCAGCGGAAGCCGGGACAGGGACTATGGCTACACCTTC CASGSRDRDYGYTF
few TRBJ2-1 15 TRBV5-1 TRBD2 TGCGCCAGCAGCTTGGCGACTAGCAAGTCTCAGGAGCAGTTCTTC CASSLATSKSQEQFF
. TRBJ2-1 15 TRBV9 . TGTGCCAGCAGCGTAGAGCAGGGCCCCTACAATGAGCAGTTCTTC CASSVEQGPYNEQFF
few TRBJ1-5 12 TRBV30 . TGTGCCTGGAGTTCCGGGGATCAGCCCCAGCATTTT CAWSSGDQPQHF
. TRBJ2-1 14 TRBV6-4 . TGTGCCAGCAGTGAACCGGGACTCTACAATGAGCAGTTCTTC CASSEPGLYNEQFF
few TRBJ2-2 14 TRBV6-1 . TGTGCCAGCAGACCTAGGTCGAACACCGGGGAGCTGTTTTTT CASRPRSNTGELFF
few TRBJ2-5 16 TRBV18 TRBD2 TGTGCCAGCTCACCACGGCCTAGCGGGAGTCAAGAGACCCAGTACTTC CASSPRPSGSQETQYF
few TRBJ2-3 15 TRBV4-1 . TGCGCCAGCAGCCAAGATAGTTTGTATCTGAGGACGCAGTATTTT CASSQDSLYLRTQYF
. TRBJ2-7 18 TRBV9 . TGTGCCAGCAGCGTAGACGGCATGGAGGGGGCAGGTGTATCCGAGCAGTACTTC CASSVDGMEGAGVSEQYF
few TRBJ1-5 12 TRBV27 . TGTGCCAGCAGTTTGAAGGGGCAGCCCCAGCATTTT CASSLKGQPQHF
few TRBJ2-4 13 TRBV10-3 . TGTGCCATCAGTGAGTCCAAGCAAAACATTCAGTACTTC CAISESKQNIQYF
few TRBJ2-5 13 TRBV5-1 . TGCGCCACCTCGGGACTCCCAGACGAGACCCAGTACTTC CATSGLPDETQYF
. TRBJ1-4 15 TRBV28 . TGTGCCAGCAGTTCCAGGGAGGCGACCTGGGAAAAACTGTTTTTT CASSSREATWEKLFF
. TRBJ2-3 15 TRBV9 . TGTGCCAGCAGCGTTCCAAGCGGCTACACAGATACGCAGTATTTT CASSVPSGYTDTQYF
. TRBJ1-5 13 TRBV29-1 . TGCAGCGTTGGACAGGCAGTTAATCAGCCCCAGCATTTT CSVGQAVNQPQHF
. TRBJ1-2 13 TRBV30 TRBD1 TGTGCCCGTTCCTCCGGGACAGGTGTGGGCTACACCTTC CARSSGTGVGYTF
few TRBJ2-2 15 TRBV5-4 TRBD2 TGTGCCAGCAGCCTCCGACTAGCGGGGACCGGGGAGCTGTTTTTT CASSLRLAGTGELFF
. TRBJ1-2 14 TRBV30 . TGTGCCCTCCGGGGGGAGTCGTCGTACTATGGCTACACCTTC CALRGESSYYGYTF
. TRBJ2-3 16 TRBV28 . TGTGCCAGCAGGGCCACCTGGGGGCCTAGCACAGATACGCAGTATTTT CASRATWGPSTDTQYF
few TRBJ1-1 16 TRBV7-9 . TGTGCCAGCAGCTCAAAGTGGGACATCCGAATGGTTGAAGCTTTCTTT CASSSKWDIRMVEAFF
few TRBJ2-6 16 TRBV30 . TGTGCCTGGAGTTCAGGGGCGGGCTCTGGGGCCAACGTCCTGACTTTC CAWSSGAGSGANVLTF
. TRBJ2-4 17 TRBV5-1 . TGCGCCAGCAGCTTGGATGGCGTCAGGAGGGTCAAAAACATTCAGTACTTC CASSLDGVRRVKNIQYF
few TRBJ1-1 13 TRBV19 . TGTGCCAGTGGCCTCAGGGGAAGGACTGAAGCTTTCTTT CASGLRGRTEAFF
few TRBJ1-1 13 TRBV29-1 . TGCAGCGTTGTCAGGCTCATGAACACTGAAGCTTTCTTT CSVVRLMNTEAFF
few TRBJ2-2 14 TRBV15 TRBD2 TGTGCCACCACCACCAGCGGGGTTGTCGGGGAGCTGTTTTTT CATTTSGVVGELFF
few TRBJ2-7 15 TRBV30 . TGTGCCTGGAGTGTAGTGGGGGGGGCCGCAAGCGAGCAGTACTTC CAWSVVGGAASEQYF
few TRBJ2-7 14 TRBV5-1 TRBD1 TGCGCCAGCAGCTTGGGGGACAGGACAGACGAGCAGTACTTC CASSLGDRTDEQYF
few TRBJ1-2 14 TRBV21-1 . TGTGCCAGCACTCGGACAGGGCTTAACTATGGCTACACCTTC CASTRTGLNYGYTF
. TRBJ1-3 12 TRBV13 . TGTGCCAGCAGCTTAGGCGGGAACACCATATATTTT CASSLGGNTIYF
. TRBJ1-5 16 TRBV7-9 . TGTGCCAGCAGCTTAGAGGTCCAGGGCGGCAATCAGCCCCAGCATTTT CASSLEVQGGNQPQHF
. TRBJ1-2 13 TRBV6-1 TRBD1 TGTGCCAGCAGTACAGGGGTGGGCTATGGCTACACCTTC CASSTGVGYGYTF
. TRBJ2-2 13 TRBV7-2 TRBD1 TGTGCCAGCAGCTTTCACAGGGGAGGGGAGCTGTTTTTT CASSFHRGGELFF
few TRBJ2-1 15 TRBV5-4 TRBD1 TGTGCCAGCAGCTTGGACAGGGGCCTAAACAATGAGCAGTTCTTC CASSLDRGLNNEQFF
. TRBJ2-3 14 TRBV28 TRBD1 TGTTCTACCGGATGGACAGGGGGCACAGATACGCAGTATTTT CSTGWTGGTDTQYF
few TRBJ1-2 18 TRBV28 TRBD1 TGTGCCAGCAGTTTCCACTATGGACAGGGGGGATCTAACTATGGCTACACCTTC CASSFHYGQGGSNYGYTF
. TRBJ2-1 16 TRBV14 . TGTGCCAGCAGCCTAACCCGGGGGAACACCTACAATGAGCAGTTCTTC CASSLTRGNTYNEQFF
few TRBJ2-1 11 TRBV30 . TGTGCTACAACATTGTACAATGAGCAGTTCTTC CATTLYNEQFF
. TRBJ1-2 11 TRBV20-1 . TGCAGTGCTGGGGACTACTATGGCTACACCTTC CSAGDYYGYTF
few TRBJ1-6 15 TRBV9 . TGTGCCAGCAACGACAGGTCAGATACGAATTCACCCCTCCACTTT CASNDRSDTNSPLHF